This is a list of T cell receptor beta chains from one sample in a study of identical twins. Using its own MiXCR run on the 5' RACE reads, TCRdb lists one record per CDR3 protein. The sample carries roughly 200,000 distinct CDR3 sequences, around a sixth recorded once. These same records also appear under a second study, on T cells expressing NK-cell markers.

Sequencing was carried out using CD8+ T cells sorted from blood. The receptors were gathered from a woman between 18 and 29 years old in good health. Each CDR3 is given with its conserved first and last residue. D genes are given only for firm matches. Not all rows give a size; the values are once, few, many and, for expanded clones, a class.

CDR3aa: CASSVDSYNEQFF
CDR3nt: TGTGCCAGCAGCGTCGACTCCTACAATGAGCAGTTCTTC
v_gene: TRBV5-6
d_gene: -
j_gene: TRBJ2-1
abundance: -

CDR3aa: CASSPGTGAFESETQYF
CDR3nt: TGTGCCAGCAGTCCCGGGACAGGGGCTTTTGAATCCGAGACCCAGTACTTC
v_gene: TRBV12-3/TRBV12-4
d_gene: TRBD1
j_gene: TRBJ2-5
abundance: -

CDR3aa: CATTAESYEQYF
CDR3nt: TGTGCCACCACAGCGGAGTCCTACGAGCAGTACTTC
v_gene: TRBV6-2/TRBV6-3
d_gene: -
j_gene: TRBJ2-7
abundance: few

CDR3aa: CASSLPSSPGLVEQYF
CDR3nt: TGTGCCAGCAGCTTACCGTCTTCGCCAGGGCTGGTCGAGCAGTACTTC
v_gene: TRBV7-9
d_gene: -
j_gene: TRBJ2-7
abundance: -

CDR3aa: CASSFGFINEQFF
CDR3nt: TGTGCCAGCAGTTTTGGATTCATTAATGAGCAGTTCTTC
v_gene: TRBV12-3/TRBV12-4
d_gene: -
j_gene: TRBJ2-1
abundance: few

CDR3aa: CASGFVLAGGPYEQYF
CDR3nt: TGTGCCAGCGGATTCGTACTAGCGGGAGGCCCCTACGAGCAGTACTTC
v_gene: TRBV27
d_gene: TRBD2
j_gene: TRBJ2-7
abundance: few

CDR3aa: CASSYWGRVPTGELFF
CDR3nt: TGTGCCAGCAGTTACTGGGGCAGGGTTCCCACCGGGGAGCTGTTTTTT
v_gene: TRBV6-5
d_gene: -
j_gene: TRBJ2-2
abundance: few

CDR3aa: CSARTRLNEKLFF
CDR3nt: TGCAGTGCTAGAACTCGGTTAAATGAAAAACTGTTTTTT
v_gene: TRBV20-1
d_gene: -
j_gene: TRBJ1-4
abundance: -

CDR3aa: CASSIGPSGGALPYNEQFF
CDR3nt: TGTGCCAGTAGTATCGGTCCTAGCGGGGGGGCTCTTCCCTACAATGAGCAGTTCTTC
v_gene: TRBV19
d_gene: TRBD2
j_gene: TRBJ2-1
abundance: -

CDR3aa: CASSLSGRGHEQFF
CDR3nt: TGTGCCAGCAGCTTAAGCGGGAGGGGCCATGAGCAGTTCTTC
v_gene: TRBV11-2
d_gene: TRBD2
j_gene: TRBJ2-1
abundance: few

CDR3aa: CASSSAGSYNEQFF
CDR3nt: TGTGCCAGCAGCTCAGCCGGCTCCTACAATGAGCAGTTCTTC
v_gene: TRBV7-9
d_gene: -
j_gene: TRBJ2-1
abundance: -

CDR3aa: CASSLNRGYGYTF
CDR3nt: TGTGCCAGCAGTTTGAACAGGGGCTATGGCTACACCTTC
v_gene: TRBV12-3/TRBV12-4
d_gene: TRBD1
j_gene: TRBJ1-2
abundance: few

CDR3aa: CASIYGGTEAFF
CDR3nt: TGTGCCAGCATCTATGGAGGGACTGAAGCTTTCTTT
v_gene: TRBV12-3/TRBV12-4
d_gene: -
j_gene: TRBJ1-1
abundance: -

CDR3aa: CAISASTPATNEKLFF
CDR3nt: TGTGCCATCAGTGCCTCAACCCCAGCAACTAATGAAAAACTGTTTTTT
v_gene: TRBV10-3
d_gene: -
j_gene: TRBJ1-4
abundance: few

CDR3aa: CASSYSGTGSYEQYF
CDR3nt: TGTGCCAGCAGTTACAGCGGGACGGGCTCCTACGAGCAGTACTTC
v_gene: TRBV12-3/TRBV12-4
d_gene: TRBD2
j_gene: TRBJ2-7
abundance: -

CDR3aa: CASSLRTGGSSTDTQYF
CDR3nt: TGTGCCAGCAGCTTAAGGACGGGGGGATCTAGCACAGATACGCAGTATTTT
v_gene: TRBV7-9
d_gene: TRBD2
j_gene: TRBJ2-3
abundance: -

CDR3aa: CASSLADSEAFF
CDR3nt: TGCGCCAGCAGCCTGGCGGATTCTGAAGCTTTCTTT
v_gene: TRBV5-1
d_gene: -
j_gene: TRBJ1-1
abundance: few

CDR3aa: CASSYNTGSVYEQYF
CDR3nt: TGTGCCAGCAGCTATAATACCGGGTCGGTCTACGAGCAGTACTTC
v_gene: TRBV7-6
d_gene: -
j_gene: TRBJ2-7
abundance: -

CDR3aa: CASSTGTGLAGVEQFF
CDR3nt: TGTGCCAGCAGCACCGGAACCGGACTAGCCGGCGTTGAGCAGTTCTTC
v_gene: TRBV5-6
d_gene: TRBD2
j_gene: TRBJ2-1
abundance: few

CDR3aa: CASSLGGIPEQYF
CDR3nt: TGTGCCAGCAGCTTAGGAGGAATTCCCGAGCAGTACTTC
v_gene: TRBV5-6
d_gene: -
j_gene: TRBJ2-7
abundance: -

CDR3aa: CASSPFGLAGVGRTGELFF
CDR3nt: TGTGCCAGCAGTCCTTTCGGACTAGCGGGAGTGGGGCGGACCGGGGAGCTGTTTTTT
v_gene: TRBV6-4
d_gene: TRBD2
j_gene: TRBJ2-2
abundance: few

CDR3aa: CASSPASGSRGYEQYF
CDR3nt: TGTGCCAGCAGCCCCGCAAGCGGGAGCAGGGGCTACGAGCAGTACTTC
v_gene: TRBV7-9
d_gene: TRBD2
j_gene: TRBJ2-7
abundance: -

CDR3aa: CASSLAAREHIF
CDR3nt: TGTGCCAGCAGCTTAGCCGCCAGGGAGCACATCTTT
v_gene: TRBV13
d_gene: -
j_gene: TRBJ1-1
abundance: few

CDR3aa: CASSLGGGVDWNTEAFF
CDR3nt: TGCGCCAGCAGCTTGGGCGGGGGCGTCGATTGGAACACTGAAGCTTTCTTT
v_gene: TRBV5-1
d_gene: -
j_gene: TRBJ1-1
abundance: few

CDR3aa: CASSNSAGYEQYF
CDR3nt: TGCGCCAGCAGTAATAGCGCCGGCTACGAGCAGTACTTC
v_gene: TRBV4-1
d_gene: -
j_gene: TRBJ2-7
abundance: -

CDR3aa: CATAGRDTDTQYF
CDR3nt: TGTGCCACCGCAGGGCGGGACACAGATACGCAGTATTTT
v_gene: TRBV15
d_gene: -
j_gene: TRBJ2-3
abundance: -

CDR3aa: CASRPQGSYEQYF
CDR3nt: TGTGCCAGCAGACCCCAGGGATCCTACGAGCAGTACTTC
v_gene: TRBV11-2
d_gene: -
j_gene: TRBJ2-7
abundance: -

CDR3aa: CASSVSTGDAFF
CDR3nt: TGTGCCAGCAGCGTATCTACAGGGGACGCTTTCTTT
v_gene: TRBV9
d_gene: TRBD1
j_gene: TRBJ1-1
abundance: -

CDR3aa: CASSIQANTEAFF
CDR3nt: TGTGCCAGTAGTATTCAGGCAAACACTGAAGCTTTCTTT
v_gene: TRBV19
d_gene: -
j_gene: TRBJ1-1
abundance: -

CDR3aa: CASSPRVSSYEQYF
CDR3nt: TGTGCCAGCAGCCCCAGGGTTAGCTCCTACGAGCAGTACTTC
v_gene: TRBV7-9
d_gene: -
j_gene: TRBJ2-7
abundance: -

CDR3aa: CASSSGLAPQDRFF
CDR3nt: TGTGCCAGCAGTTCTGGACTAGCCCCTCAGGATCGGTTCTTC
v_gene: TRBV6-5
d_gene: TRBD2
j_gene: TRBJ2-1
abundance: few

CDR3aa: CASSLDSVHGYTF
CDR3nt: TGTGCCAGCAGCTTAGACAGCGTCCATGGCTACACCTTC
v_gene: TRBV7-9
d_gene: -
j_gene: TRBJ1-2
abundance: -

CDR3aa: CSASAESGNEQFF
CDR3nt: TGCAGTGCTAGTGCGGAGTCTGGTAATGAGCAGTTCTTC
v_gene: TRBV20-1
d_gene: -
j_gene: TRBJ2-1
abundance: few

CDR3aa: CASSQAGGANTEAFF
CDR3nt: TGTGCCAGCAGTCAAGCAGGGGGCGCGAACACTGAAGCTTTCTTT
v_gene: TRBV12-3/TRBV12-4
d_gene: TRBD1
j_gene: TRBJ1-1
abundance: -

CDR3aa: CASSLGGVLNEQFF
CDR3nt: TGTGCCAGCAGCTTAGGGGGGGTGCTCAATGAGCAGTTCTTC
v_gene: TRBV7-6
d_gene: -
j_gene: TRBJ2-1
abundance: few